Listed below are T cell receptor beta chains from one sample, sequenced in a study of blood T cell repertoires in COVID-19. Method: immunoSEQ multiplex PCR; TCRdb's copy keeps in-frame clones and lacks some. Seen here are roughly 220,000 clones, 80% to 90% observed once, and the top ten hold roughly 15%. Sequenced sample: PBMCs or T cells enriched from blood (not recorded which). These receptors were taken from a woman aged 45-60 years with acute COVID-19. Each CDR3 is given with its conserved first and last residue. A D gene is named only where the DNA matches it firmly. Clone size appears in some rows only: once, few, many, or a class for an expanded clone.

>NA|TRBV5-1|TRBJ1-2|NA
TGCGCCAGCAGCTTGATACAGGGTTATGGCTACACCTTC
CASSLIQGYGYTF
>NA|TRBV6-5|TRBJ1-2|NA
TGTGCCAGCAGGTCGGAGACCTATGGCTACACCTTC
CASRSETYGYTF
>NA|TRBV6-2/TRBV6-3|TRBJ2-5|TRBD2
TGTGCCAGCAGTTACTCCCTAGCGGACCAAGAGACCCAGTACTTC
CASSYSLADQETQYF
>NA|TRBV6-2/TRBV6-3|TRBJ1-2|TRBD1
TGTGCCAGCAGTTACGCCGGGACAGGGGTAGGCTACACCTTC
CASSYAGTGVGYTF
>few|TRBV5-1|TRBJ1-1|TRBD1
TGCGCCAGCAGCCTGGGACAGGGGGGTGAAGCTTTCTTT
CASSLGQGGEAFF
>few|TRBV4-3|TRBJ1-4|TRBD1
TGCGCCAGCAGCCAAGATGCCGCCGGGACAGGAAGGGAAAAACTGTTTTTT
CASSQDAAGTGREKLFF
>NA|TRBV28|TRBJ2-5|TRBD2
TGTGCCAGCCGTCCGGCGGGAGAAGAGACCCAGTACTTC
CASRPAGEETQYF
>NA|TRBV5-6|TRBJ1-2|NA
TGTGCCAGCAGCTTGGGAGTAATCTATGGCTACACCTTC
CASSLGVIYGYTF
>NA|TRBV4-2|TRBJ2-3|TRBD2
TGTGCCAGCACAAAGGGTTATTCGGGAGGGGGAGATACGCAGTATTTT
CASTKGYSGGGDTQYF
>NA|TRBV28|TRBJ1-5|NA
TGTGCCAGCAGTTTCAGGAATCAGCCCCAGCATTTT
CASSFRNQPQHF
>NA|TRBV27|TRBJ2-5|NA
TGTGCCAGCAGTTCCCATTTTCAAGAGACCCAGTACTTC
CASSSHFQETQYF
>NA|TRBV6-2/TRBV6-3|TRBJ2-7|NA
TGTGCCAGCAGTTACTCGATTAGGAGCCTGTCCTACGAGCAGTACTTC
CASSYSIRSLSYEQYF
>NA|TRBV7-3|TRBJ2-7|TRBD1
TGTGCCAGCAGCCCGACAGGGGACGACGAGCAGTACTTC
CASSPTGDDEQYF
>NA|TRBV7-2|TRBJ2-3|NA
TGTGCCAGCAGCTTAGGTCAATCCCCAGATACGCAGTATTTT
CASSLGQSPDTQYF
>NA|TRBV27|TRBJ2-7|TRBD1
TGTGCCAGCAGGGGGACAGGCCCCCCCTACGAGCAGTACTTC
CASRGTGPPYEQYF
>NA|TRBV18|TRBJ1-6|TRBD1
TGTGCCAGCTCACCCGAGGGGGCGCAGGGGTCACCCCTCCACTTT
CASSPEGAQGSPLHF
>NA|TRBV18|TRBJ1-2|NA
TGTGCCAGCTCACCACCACAGGGACCAGCTAACTATGGCTACACCTTC
CASSPPQGPANYGYTF
>NA|TRBV7-2|TRBJ1-2|NA
TGTGCCAGCAGCCACCGCGGTAGTTCTAACTATGGCTACACCTTC
CASSHRGSSNYGYTF
>NA|TRBV19|TRBJ2-1|TRBD2
TGTGCCAGTAGTATAGGACTAGCGGGACTCAATGAGCAGTTCTTC
CASSIGLAGLNEQFF
>once|TRBV3-1/TRBV3-2|TRBJ1-1|NA
TGTGCCAGCAGCCAAGTCCGGTCGGTCGGGGAAGCTTTCTTT
CASSQVRSVGEAFF
>NA|TRBV29-1|TRBJ2-2|TRBD1
TGCAGCGTTGAATTGGACAGGGGATACACCGGGGAGCTGTTTTTT
CSVELDRGYTGELFF
>many|TRBV5-1|TRBJ2-1|NA
TGCGCCAGCAGCTTGGGACGGAGCTCCTACAATGAGCAGTTCTTC
CASSLGRSSYNEQFF
>NA|TRBV28|TRBJ1-6|NA
TGTGCCAGCAGTCTAGCCCCGACAGGCTCACCCCTCCACTTT
CASSLAPTGSPLHF
>few|TRBV9|TRBJ1-2|TRBD1
TGTGCCAGCAGCGAGGGACAGAACTATGGCTACACCTTC
CASSEGQNYGYTF
>NA|TRBV7-9|TRBJ2-3|TRBD1
TGTGCCAGCAGCTTAGTTGGGACAGGGGGCCGTGATACGCAGTATTTT
CASSLVGTGGRDTQYF
>NA|TRBV24-1|TRBJ2-1|TRBD2
TGTGCCACCAGTGAGCCTCCGGGACTAGCGGGAGGGAGGACCTACAATGAGCAGTTCTTC
CATSEPPGLAGGRTYNEQFF
>NA|TRBV9|TRBJ1-1|NA
TGTGCCAGCAGCGACAGGGTCGACACTGAAGCTTTCTTT
CASSDRVDTEAFF
>NA|TRBV27|TRBJ2-7|NA
TGTGCCAGCAGTCCCGGGGGCTCCTACGAGCAGTACTTC
CASSPGGSYEQYF
>NA|TRBV28|TRBJ2-7|TRBD1
TGTGCCAGCAGTTATATGAACCCCGGGACAGGGGCTTGCGAGCAGTACTTC
CASSYMNPGTGACEQYF
>NA|TRBV9|TRBJ2-7|TRBD1
TGTGCCAGCAGCGCCGGGACAGGCTACGAGCAGTACTTC
CASSAGTGYEQYF
>NA|TRBV18|TRBJ2-3|TRBD2
TGTGCCAGCTCACCACTAAGACTAGCGGGAACTAGCACAGATACGCAGTATTTT
CASSPLRLAGTSTDTQYF
>NA|TRBV19|TRBJ1-1|NA
TGTGCCAGTAGTATCGATTTTGGAGTCAGGGGAACTGAAGCTTTCTTT
CASSIDFGVRGTEAFF
>NA|TRBV9|TRBJ2-7|NA
TGTGCCAGCTCAGCAGGCCCCCCGAGGGACGAGCAGTACTTC
CASSAGPPRDEQYF
>NA|TRBV19|TRBJ1-3|NA
TGTGCTACGGGGAGGAGAAGCTCTGGAAACACCATATATTTT
CATGRRSSGNTIYF
>once|TRBV12-3/TRBV12-4|TRBJ2-4|NA
TGTGCCATCCTTACTCTAGCCAAAAACATTCAGTACTTC
CAILTLAKNIQYF
>NA|TRBV27|TRBJ1-6|NA
TGTGCCAGCAGCCGACTTCACAGGGAAAATAATTCACCCCTCCACTTT
CASSRLHRENNSPLHF
>NA|TRBV2|TRBJ1-5|NA
TGTGCCAGCAGTGGACAGGGCAATCAGCCCCAGCATTTT
CASSGQGNQPQHF
>few|TRBV28|TRBJ2-7|TRBD2
TGTGCCAGCAGTTTAGACCTTACTAGCGGGGGGACCTACGAGCAGTACTTC
CASSLDLTSGGTYEQYF